The entry below gives a single TCR beta chain sequence along with its context. This clone has just one count. Its antigen target is currently unknown. There are no base qualities to consult, and no much larger clone falls within one base. This sample is drawn from a study of blood T cell repertoires in COVID-19 (TCRdb year 2020). General notes on the study: Samples from collaborators originated in the United States, Italy and Spain and spanned both the acute and convalescent phases of COVID-19. Nearly every sample came with metadata listing a de-identified subject ID, COVID-19 status, age in years and sex. HLA class I and class II types, where available, came from metadata supplied by the sample provider rather than from assay-based typing. The samples were drawn from two sources: the first 160 participants of the ongoing ImmuneRACE study, and about 1,300 subjects contributed by 6 global collaborators. Deeply sampled blood TCRbeta repertoires from subjects exposed to, actively infected with, or recovered from COVID-19 were included in the dataset. The material from the prospective study consisted of cDNA or gDNA derived from T cells, B-cell-depleted T cells, or PBMCs. The repertoires were released in a freely available public database intended as a resource for research on the immune response to SARS-CoV-2. On the study overall, not on this receptor specifically: The amount of clinical and demographic metadata varied by source and participant and was provided uncurated.

The immunoSEQ Assay, a bias-controlled multiplex PCR, was used to amplify TCRbeta CDR3 regions from genomic DNA. The authors' analysis ran thus. The number of nucleated cells in each sample was estimated by amplification of reference gene primers within the assay. To quantify the absolute abundance of each unique TCRbeta CDR3 rearrangement, sequence reads were collapsed and filtered. Productive Simpson clonality was computed per sample as the square root of Simpson's diversity index over productive rearrangements. As stored in TCRdb, this immuneACCESS dataset retains in-frame rearrangements with V and J assigned. A fraction of the clones does not appear; measured against another copy, unresolved V genes explain less than half of the discrepancy, and the remainder lacks a known reason. That table is the source of V, J and clone size, and D and trimming were worked out from the DNA. The sample table records about 180,000 clones; 65% to 85% of these occur just once. Jointly, the top ten make up about 5.7% of the sample.

In the germline V gene, CDR1 corresponds to SQVTM and CDR2 to ANQGSEA. Trimming takes 4 bases from V and 6 bases from J, and the germline ends sit 9 bases apart. The CDR3 numbers 12 residues from cysteine through phenylalanine. Kept here is only the CDR3 DNA, which spans 36 bases and is read in frame from base 1. In the prospective study, participants were roughly 18 to 89 years old, resided in 24 geographic areas of the United States, and were enrolled through a virtual design. To assign participants to cohorts, the prospective study relied on clinical history that participants themselves reported in a screening survey and a study questionnaire. Each participant in the prospective study had whole blood, serum and a nasopharyngeal or oropharyngeal swab collected by mobile phlebotomists. Over an approximately two-month period, participants in the prospective study had the option of providing additional blood draws and questionnaires. Before DNA extraction, prospective study blood samples were shipped either frozen or at room temperature.

The chain uses TRBV29-1 and TRBJ2-2, and TRBD2 may be the D gene, going by 7 matching bases. Material: PBMCs or T cells enriched from blood (not recorded which). This clonotype was sampled from a woman aged 35 to 49 with acute COVID-19. The nucleotide sequence reads as follows: TGCAGCGTTGGAGGGGGGGCCGGGGAGCTGTTTTTT. It specifies CSVGGGAGELFF.